This TCR beta chain was sequenced during a study of vaccination effects on CD4 cells after COVID-19. Study summary: Samples gathered post-vaccine arrived a median of 72 days past the second dose.

Isolating CD4+ T cells followed approximately 9 days of culture. Subjects were given two BNT162b2 or mRNA-1273 vaccine doses. Previously uninfected by SARS-CoV-2, the vaccine recipients also showed negative nucleocapsid antibodies. The CDR3 is made up of 16 amino acids. The germline V gene has CDR1 SGHRS and CDR2 YFSETQ. The ends were cut back, 0 bases at V and 0 bases at J, with 12 bases in the middle. With respect to this clone: Its antigen remains unidentified.

Clones were sequenced by immunoSEQ multiplex PCR, and TCRdb holds only the in-frame ones, with some missing. The table lists 40,000 or so clones, more than 65% of them singletons, with about 9.5% in the top ten. Study outcomes and limitations: Cross-reaction with common cold coronaviruses was seen in only 1 of 255 vaccine-induced clones from healthy vaccinees.

This receptor was taken from a human donor who received a COVID-19 vaccine. This sample comprised CD4+ T cells from PBMCs cultured without peptide, obtained after COVID-19 vaccination. This chain connects TRBV5-1 to TRBJ1-2; weak D call: TRBD1 (6 bases). The CDR3 DNA sequence: TGCGCCAGCAGCTTGGAGACAGGCCGCCCTAACTATGGCTACACCTTC. Translation: CASSLETGRPNYGYTF.